This TCR beta chain was found in a study of T cells in Graves' hyperthyroidism and ophthalmopathy. The source material, RNA transcripts, was used to amplify TCR beta CDR3 regions. An initial round of RT-PCR targeting the TCR CDR3 relied on the HTBI primer set. Each CDR3 protein is one row after TCRdb ran MiXCR on the multiplex PCR reads. This repertoire shows roughly 380,000 distinct CDR3 sequences, roughly 13% found once; its top ten account for about 5%. The germline gives CDR1 SGHKS, CDR2 YYEKEE (reference sequence). The CDR3 sequence is 14 residues long. V was trimmed by 3 bases and J by 4 bases, leaving 13 bases between them.

This chain uses TRBV5-5 with TRBJ1-1; maybe TRBD1 (5 bases). This clonotype was obtained from a young woman with Graves' hyperthyroidism. Sample: blood. This CDR3 reads CASSSFGGTTEAFF. In DNA form, the CDR3 reads TGTGCCAGCAGCTCGTTTGGGGGGACCACTGAAGCTTTCTTT.